The 20 T cell receptor beta chains below come from one sample, sequenced in a study of blood T cells in healthy people across ages. Together with a sample-barcoded 5' primer, a J-beta primer mix was included in a second PCR lasting roughly 6 to 12 cycles. Each CDR3 protein is one row after TCRdb ran MiXCR on the 5' RACE reads. The data show nearly 1 million distinct CDR3 sequences, with 51% seen just once and over 20% held by the top ten. Sample: blood. All receptors derive from a woman in her fifties or sixties in good health.

As regards this clonotype: One end of the junction is discordant with germline, which a read error may explain. The J gene is TRBJ2-2, the V gene TRBV11-2, with D perhaps matching TRBD1 (6 bases). The germline V gene has CDR1 SGHAT and CDR2 FQNNGV. The length of the CDR3 is 16 residues. The CDR3 sequence: CASSPPWQGSTAELFF. CDR3 coding DNA: TGTGCCAGCAGCCCCCCGTGGCAGGGGTCCACCGCGGAGCTGTTTTTT.

The V gene is TRBV28, the J gene TRBJ2-3; TRBD1 matches 11 bases. The V gene's germline CDR1 is MDHEN and CDR2 SYDVKM. This CDR3 comprises 14 residues. After removal of 6 bases from V and 6 bases from J, the junction contained 5 bases not matched to a gene. The CDR3 spells CASRGTGGYDTQYF. The CDR3 bases are TGTGCCAGCAGGGGGACAGGGGGTTACGATACGCAGTATTTT. Combining the CDR3 with reference TRBV28 and TRBJ2-3 gives the whole variable domain DVKVTQSSRYLVKRTGEKVFLECVQDMDHENMFWYRQDPGLGLRLIYFSYDVKMKEKGDIPEGYSVSREKKERFSLILESASTNQTSMYLCASRGTGGYDTQYFGPGTRLTVL.

In its sample, this clonotype was seen a few times. As DNA, the CDR3 is TGTGCCAGCAAGTCCGGGCTAGCGGGTTACGAGCAGTACTTC. It is translated as CASKSGLAGYEQYF. V is TRBV3-1 and J is TRBJ2-7, with 8 positions matching TRBD2. With V trimmed by 7 bases and J by 4 bases, 9 bases remained unmatched. CDR1 and CDR2 (germline): LGHDT, YNNKEL (reference sequence). The CDR3 is 14 amino acids.

This clonotype was detected only a few times. This sequence joins TRBV12-3 or TRBV12-4 and TRBJ2-3, with 11 bases matching TRBD2. V shed 3 bases, J shed 2 bases, and the junction held 10 bases outside the gene matches. The CDR3 has 18 amino acids. The CDR3 here is CASSFVLGLAGNTDTQYF. The CDR3 region has the DNA TGTGCCAGCAGTTTCGTTCTCGGACTAGCGGGCAACACAGATACGCAGTATTTT.

About this clonotype: The junction differs from germline at one of its ends, possibly a read error. The chain has TRBV14 and TRBJ1-6; the match to TRBD1 covers 7 bases. Germline-derived CDR1 and CDR2 are SGHDN and FVKESK. The CDR3 spans 15 residues. The CDR3 reads CARSQDRERGSPLHF. As DNA, the CDR3 is TGTGCCCGCAGCCAAGACAGGGAAAGGGGTTCACCCCTCCACTTT.

The rearrangement joins TRBV27 to TRBJ1-5; unclear D gene. V lost 6 bases and J 1 base, leaving 7 bases between the germline ends. Germline V gene data show CDR1 as MNHEY and CDR2 as SMNVEV (reference sequence). CDR3 length equals 13 residues. In DNA, the CDR3 is TGTGCCAGCAGAAAAACAAGCAATCAGCCCCAGCATTTT. Encoded protein: CASRKTSNQPQHF.

The chain combines TRBV9 with TRBJ2-7; D ambiguous. CDR1 and CDR2 from the germline V gene are SGDLS and YYNGEE. This CDR3 is 13 amino acids long. Trimming removed 10 bases at V and 1 base at J, with 15 bases between. CDR3 sequence: CAPNVTLSYEQYF. CDR3 coding DNA: TGTGCCCCTAACGTAACCCTTTCCTACGAGCAGTACTTC.

The chain couples TRBV13 to TRBJ2-4; no firm D call. The CDR3 contains 12 residues. Per germline, CDR1 PRHDT and CDR2 FYEKMQ (reference sequence). Trimming took 3 bases from V and 13 from J, leaving 13 bases between them. In DNA form, the CDR3 reads TGTGCCAGCAGCTTGGCGAAGAAGGAGCAGTACTTC. It yields the protein CASSLAKKEQYF.

The chain recombines TRBV3-1 with TRBJ2-5; D uncertain. Germline CDR1 LGHDT, CDR2 YNNKEL (reference sequence). There are 14 residues in the CDR3. V was pared by 0 bases and J by 2 bases, with 7 bases between. CDR3 protein: CASSQDTSQETQYF. CDR3 DNA sequence: TGTGCCAGCAGCCAAGATACCAGTCAAGAGACCCAGTACTTC.

V gene TRBV7-2 combines with J gene TRBJ2-3; D perhaps matches TRBD2 (7 bases). Germline V gene sequence: CDR1 SGHTA, CDR2 FQGNSA. Deletions cut 11 bases from V and 5 bases from J, with 11 bases between. This CDR3 region has 11 residues. The DNA for the CDR3 is TGTGCCCGCGGGGGCCGAGATACGCAGTATTTT. It is translated as CARGGRDTQYF.

This clonotype turned up a few times. The CDR3 region is CSILAGKSYNEQFF. The CDR3 DNA follows: TGCAGCATATTAGCGGGAAAATCCTACAATGAGCAGTTCTTC. This chain connects TRBV29-1 to TRBJ2-1, with 8 positions matching TRBD2. The ends lost 8 bases at V and 1 base at J; junction bases unmatched: 7. Germline values: CDR1 SQVTM, CDR2 ANQGSEA. The CDR3 runs to 14 residues.

This clonotype has just a few counts. The CDR3 sequence is CASSFSGSPSDTQYF. The CDR3 region has the DNA TGTGCCAGCAGTTTCTCTGGCTCCCCCTCAGATACGCAGTATTTT. The chain combines TRBV12-3 or TRBV12-4 with TRBJ2-3; D is unresolved. The ends were cut back, 3 bases at V and 4 bases at J, with 14 bases in the middle. The CDR3 is 15 residues long.

V is TRBV28 and J is TRBJ2-7, with D unresolved. Trimming took off 4 bases at V and 5 bases at J, with 9 bases between the two ends. Germline assignment: CDR1 MDHEN and CDR2 SYDVKM. The CDR3 is made up of 12 amino acids. The CDR3 is CASSSSGHEQYF. CDR3 in DNA: TGTGCCAGCAGTTCCTCCGGTCACGAGCAGTACTTC.

In its sample, this clonotype was seen once. V is TRBV6-2 or TRBV6-3 and J is TRBJ2-3, with 10 nucleotides matching TRBD2. V lost 7 bases and J lost 0; bases outside the gene matches: 7. The CDR3 is 16 amino acids. Per germline, CDR1 MNHEY and CDR2 SVGEGT. DNA of the CDR3: TGTGCCAGCATGCCTAGCGGGAGAGGTAGCACAGATACGCAGTATTTT. Translated: CASMPSGRGSTDTQYF.

V and J are TRBV28 and TRBJ2-3; D unclear. Trimming stripped 10 bases from V and 4 bases from J, with 18 bases between. Germline V gene sequence: CDR1 MDHEN, CDR2 SYDVKM. The CDR3 totals 14 residues. The CDR3 nucleotides are TGTGCCACGGCCTACCCTGGCGGCGCAGATACGCAGTATTTT. It translates to CATAYPGGADTQYF.

The CDR3 protein is CASRGGLAPQETQYF. CDR3 in DNA: TGTGCCAGCAGGGGGGGGCTAGCGCCTCAAGAGACCCAGTACTTC. This chain links TRBV27 with TRBJ2-5; D might be TRBD2 (7 bases). V was clipped by 6 bases and J by 2 bases, with 16 bases between them. The CDR3 loop spans 15 amino acids. Germline V lookup: CDR1 MNHEY, CDR2 SMNVEV (reference sequence).

The chain employs TRBV4-1 and TRBJ2-3; maybe TRBD2 (6 bases). Trimming removed 1 base at V and 6 bases at J, with 20 bases between. This CDR3 is built from 17 residues. Germline V gene sequence: CDR1 MGHRA, CDR2 YSYEKL. The CDR3 here is CASSQVGVGSRWDTQYF. Here the CDR3 DNA reads TGCGCCAGCAGCCAAGTCGGTGTCGGGAGTAGGTGGGATACGCAGTATTTT.

The rearrangement uses TRBV20-1 and TRBJ2-3, with 14 positions matching TRBD2. After removal of 5 bases from V and 0 bases from J, the junction contained 10 bases not matched to a gene. Per the germline V gene, CDR1 is DFQATT and CDR2 is SNEGSKA (reference sequence). The length of the CDR3 is 18 residues. The CDR3 spells CSAPGLAGGLSSTDTQYF. In DNA, the CDR3 is TGCAGTGCTCCCGGACTAGCGGGAGGCCTTTCTAGCACAGATACGCAGTATTTT.

This clonotype was detected only a few times. V is TRBV20-1 and J is TRBJ2-1; TRBD2 matches at 10 bases. This CDR3 spans 13 amino acids. After removal of 5 bases from V and 8 bases from J, the junction contained 6 bases not matched to a gene. The V gene's germline CDR1 is DFQATT and CDR2 SNEGSKA (reference sequence). In DNA, the CDR3 is TGCAGTGCTCCTAGCGGGAGTTTCGATGAGCAGTTCTTC. Translation: CSAPSGSFDEQFF.

This chain links TRBV6-5 with TRBJ2-4, with D tentatively TRBD2 (5 bases). The DNA end is a closer match to TRBJ2-7, so the J assignment may be wrong. CDR1 MNHEY and CDR2 SVGAGI come from the germline V gene. This CDR3 is 14 amino acids long. CDR3 bases: TGTGCCAGCAGTCCCCCCCGGGAACGCTCCGAGCAGTACTTC. It is translated as CASSPPRERSEQYF.